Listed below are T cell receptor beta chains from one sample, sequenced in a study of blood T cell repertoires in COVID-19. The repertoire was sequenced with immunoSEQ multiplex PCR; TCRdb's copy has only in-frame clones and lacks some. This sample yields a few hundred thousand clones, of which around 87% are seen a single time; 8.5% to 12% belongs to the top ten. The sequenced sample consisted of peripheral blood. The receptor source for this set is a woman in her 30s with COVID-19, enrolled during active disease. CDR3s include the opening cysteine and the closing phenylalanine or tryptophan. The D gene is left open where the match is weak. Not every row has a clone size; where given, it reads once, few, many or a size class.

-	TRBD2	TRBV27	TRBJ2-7	TGTGCCAGCAGCGGACTAGCGGGGGTCTACGAGCAGTACTTC	CASSGLAGVYEQYF
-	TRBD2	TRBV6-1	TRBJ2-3	TGTGCCAGCAGTGTGACTAGCGGGAAAAGCACAGATACGCAGTATTTT	CASSVTSGKSTDTQYF
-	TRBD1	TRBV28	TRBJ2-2	TGTGCCAGCAGTTTTGGAACAGGGGGCGGCACCGGGGAGCTGTTTTTT	CASSFGTGGGTGELFF
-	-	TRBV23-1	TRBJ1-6	TGCGCCAGCAGTCAATCGGGGATCAGGGGTCCCTATAATTCACCCCTCCACTTT	CASSQSGIRGPYNSPLHF
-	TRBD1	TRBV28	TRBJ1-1	TGTGCCAGCACCAGACAGGGACTTGAAGCTTTCTTT	CASTRQGLEAFF
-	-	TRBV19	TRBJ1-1	TGTGCCAGTAGTATACCGACAGCCAGCCAGTACCTGAACACTGAAGCTTTCTTT	CASSIPTASQYLNTEAFF
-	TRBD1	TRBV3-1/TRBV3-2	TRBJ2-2	TGTGCCAGCAGCCTCAGACAGGGTGACACCGGGGAGCTGTTTTTT	CASSLRQGDTGELFF
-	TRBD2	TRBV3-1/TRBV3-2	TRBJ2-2	TGTGCCAGCAGCCCCGCAGGGCTAGCGGGAACCGGGGAGCTGTTTTTT	CASSPAGLAGTGELFF
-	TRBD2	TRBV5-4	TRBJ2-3	TGTGCCAGCAGCCTTAGCGGGGTCACAGATACGCAGTATTTT	CASSLSGVTDTQYF
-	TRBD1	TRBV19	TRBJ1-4	TGTGCCAGTAGGGACAGGGGAGGGCCTAATGAAAAACTGTTTTTT	CASRDRGGPNEKLFF
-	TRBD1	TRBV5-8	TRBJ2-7	TGTGCCAGCAGCAGGACAGGCACCCTTCGTCATTACGAGCAGTACTTC	CASSRTGTLRHYEQYF
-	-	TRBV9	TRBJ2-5	TGTGCCAGCAGCAGGAGGGGGCTTCTGGAGACCCAGTACTTC	CASSRRGLLETQYF
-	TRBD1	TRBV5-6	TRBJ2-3	TGTGCCAGCAGCTTGACAGGGGGCGAGGCAGATACGCAGTATTTT	CASSLTGGEADTQYF
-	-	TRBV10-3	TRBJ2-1	TGTGCCATCAGCCCGGGGAATGAGCAGTTCTTC	CAISPGNEQFF
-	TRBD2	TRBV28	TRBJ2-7	TGTGCCAGCAGTCCCTGGCCGCTAGCGGGCTACGAGCAGTACTTC	CASSPWPLAGYEQYF
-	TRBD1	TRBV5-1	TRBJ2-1	TGCGCCAGCTCGGGACAGGGAGTCAATGAGCAGTTCTTC	CASSGQGVNEQFF
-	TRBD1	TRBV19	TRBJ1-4	TGTGCCAGTATCGCACAGGGGGTGGCTAATGAAAAACTGTTTTTT	CASIAQGVANEKLFF
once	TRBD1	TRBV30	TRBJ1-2	TGTGCCTGGAGTGCGGACAGGGTGTGGGGCTACACCTTC	CAWSADRVWGYTF
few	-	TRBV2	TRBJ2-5	TGTGCCAGCAGTGAAGTTCTAGGGACCCAGTACTTC	CASSEVLGTQYF
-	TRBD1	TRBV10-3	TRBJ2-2	TGTGCCATCAAGGGACAGGGGGCGAGCACCGGGGAGCTGTTTTTT	CAIKGQGASTGELFF
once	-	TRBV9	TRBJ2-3	TGTGCCAGCAGCCCATCCGACGGACACACAGATACGCAGTATTTT	CASSPSDGHTDTQYF
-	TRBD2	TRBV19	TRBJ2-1	TGTGCCAGTATCAGGCGGGAGGGAACCTACAATGAGCAGTTCTTC	CASIRREGTYNEQFF
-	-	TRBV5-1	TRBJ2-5	TGCGCCAGCAGCTTCGGCCAGCGACAAGAGACCCAGTACTTC	CASSFGQRQETQYF
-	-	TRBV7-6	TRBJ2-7	TGTGCCAGCACCGTCAGGCCGGGTGGGAGCTCCTACGAGCAGTACTTC	CASTVRPGGSSYEQYF
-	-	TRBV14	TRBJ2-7	TGTGCCAGCAGCCCGACTAGTATAACCTACGAGCAGTACTTC	CASSPTSITYEQYF
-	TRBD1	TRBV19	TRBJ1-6	TGTGCCAGTAGTCCCGACAGGGATTCACCCCTCCACTTT	CASSPDRDSPLHF
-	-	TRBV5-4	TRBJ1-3	TGTGCCAGCAGCGTGGCAGGGTCTGGAAACACCATATATTTT	CASSVAGSGNTIYF
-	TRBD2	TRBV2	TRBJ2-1	TGTGCCAGCAGTGAAGCAGCGGGAGGAAATGAGCAGTTCTTC	CASSEAAGGNEQFF
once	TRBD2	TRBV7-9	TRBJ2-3	TGTGCCAGCAGCTTAAGGACTAGCTCTGAGAGCACAGATACGCAGTATTTT	CASSLRTSSESTDTQYF
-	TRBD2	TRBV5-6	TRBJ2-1	TGTGCCAGCAGCATCACTAGCGGCTCCTACAATGAGCAGTTCTTC	CASSITSGSYNEQFF
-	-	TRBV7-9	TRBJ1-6	TGTGCCAGCAGCTCGGTTGGGAGTTCACCCCTCCACTTT	CASSSVGSSPLHF
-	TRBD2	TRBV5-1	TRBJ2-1	TGCGCCAGCAGCTTGAGGACTAGCGGGGCCATCAATGAGCAGTTCTTC	CASSLRTSGAINEQFF
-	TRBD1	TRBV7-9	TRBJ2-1	TGTGCCAGCAGCTTAGCGGGACAGGGGGGTTACAATGAGCAGTTCTTC	CASSLAGQGGYNEQFF
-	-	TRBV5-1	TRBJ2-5	TGCGCCAGCAGTTCTCAAGAGACCCAGTACTTC	CASSSQETQYF
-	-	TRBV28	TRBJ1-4	TGTGCCAGCAGCCGGCGACAATCCAGAAATGAAAAACTGTTTTTT	CASSRRQSRNEKLFF
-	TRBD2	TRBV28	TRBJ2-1	TGTGCCAGCAGTTTACCCCTAGCGGGAGCAAGTGGTGAGCAGTTCTTC	CASSLPLAGASGEQFF
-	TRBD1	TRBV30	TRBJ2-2	TGTGCCTGGAGGGGGGACAGTCCAAACTTAATGGACACCGGGGAGCTGTTTTTT	CAWRGDSPNLMDTGELFF
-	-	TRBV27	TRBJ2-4	TGTGCCAGCAGCCCGGGACTCACTTACAAAAACATTCAGTACTTC	CASSPGLTYKNIQYF
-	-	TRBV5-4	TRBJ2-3	TGTGCCAGCAGCTTGTCGGGCGGGGTCACAGATACGCAGTATTTT	CASSLSGGVTDTQYF
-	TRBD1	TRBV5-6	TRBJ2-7	TGTGCCAGCAGCGGGGACAGGGGGCTGCTGAACGAGCAGTACTTC	CASSGDRGLLNEQYF
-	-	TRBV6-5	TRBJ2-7	TGTGCCAGCAGTTACTTCGGGACTTCCTACGAGCAGTACTTC	CASSYFGTSYEQYF
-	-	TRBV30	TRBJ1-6	TGTGCCTGGATGGAGAAGGGGTTGACCTATAATTCACCCCTCCACTTT	CAWMEKGLTYNSPLHF
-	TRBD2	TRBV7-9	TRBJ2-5	TGTGCCAGCAGCTTAACTAGCGATCAAGAGACCCAGTACTTC	CASSLTSDQETQYF
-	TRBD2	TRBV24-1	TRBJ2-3	TGTGCCACCAGTGACCCGGGACTAGCGGGAGGAGATACGCAGTATTTT	CATSDPGLAGGDTQYF
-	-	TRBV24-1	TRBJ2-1	TGTGCCACCCAGACTGGCGCCTACAATGAGCAGTTCTTC	CATQTGAYNEQFF
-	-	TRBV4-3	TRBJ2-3	TGCGCCAGCAGCCAAGTGGGTTGGGGCGGCTTCACAGATACGCAGTATTTT	CASSQVGWGGFTDTQYF
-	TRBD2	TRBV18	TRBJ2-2	TGTGCCAGCTCATCGGAGGGGCCACTAGCGGCCGGGGAGCTGTTTTTT	CASSSEGPLAAGELFF
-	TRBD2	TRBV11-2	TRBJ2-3	TGTGCCAGCAGCAGGTCTAGCGGGAGGGTCTCAGATACGCAGTATTTT	CASSRSSGRVSDTQYF
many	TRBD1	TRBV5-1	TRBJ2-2	TGCGCCAGCAGCTTGGCGGGGGACAGGGTAACCGGGGAGCTGTTTTTT	CASSLAGDRVTGELFF
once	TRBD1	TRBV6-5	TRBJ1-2	TGTGCCAGCAGACCCGGGACAGGGTTCTATGGCTACACCTTC	CASRPGTGFYGYTF
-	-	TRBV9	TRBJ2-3	TGTGCCAGCAGCCCATCCACAGATACGCAGTATTTT	CASSPSTDTQYF
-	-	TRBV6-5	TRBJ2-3	TGTGCCAGCAGTCCCGGACTCAGCACAGATACGCAGTATTTT	CASSPGLSTDTQYF
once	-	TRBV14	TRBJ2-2	TGTGCCAGCAGCCAACTAAGGGGTACCGGGGAGCTGTTTTTT	CASSQLRGTGELFF